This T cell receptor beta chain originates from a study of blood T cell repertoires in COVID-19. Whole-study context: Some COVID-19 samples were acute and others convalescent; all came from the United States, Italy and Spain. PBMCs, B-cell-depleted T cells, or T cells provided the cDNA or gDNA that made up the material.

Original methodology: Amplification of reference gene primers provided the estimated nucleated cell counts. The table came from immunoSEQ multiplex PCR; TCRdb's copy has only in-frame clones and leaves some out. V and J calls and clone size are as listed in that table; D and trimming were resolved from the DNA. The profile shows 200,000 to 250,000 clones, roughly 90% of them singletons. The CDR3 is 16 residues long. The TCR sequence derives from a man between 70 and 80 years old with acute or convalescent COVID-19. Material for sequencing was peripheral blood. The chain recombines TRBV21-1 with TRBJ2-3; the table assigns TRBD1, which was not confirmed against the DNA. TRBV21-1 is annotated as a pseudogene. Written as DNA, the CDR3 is TGTGCCAGCAGCGACCGGGACAGGGTCTTTACAGATACGCAGTATTTT. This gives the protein CASSDRDRVFTDTQYF.